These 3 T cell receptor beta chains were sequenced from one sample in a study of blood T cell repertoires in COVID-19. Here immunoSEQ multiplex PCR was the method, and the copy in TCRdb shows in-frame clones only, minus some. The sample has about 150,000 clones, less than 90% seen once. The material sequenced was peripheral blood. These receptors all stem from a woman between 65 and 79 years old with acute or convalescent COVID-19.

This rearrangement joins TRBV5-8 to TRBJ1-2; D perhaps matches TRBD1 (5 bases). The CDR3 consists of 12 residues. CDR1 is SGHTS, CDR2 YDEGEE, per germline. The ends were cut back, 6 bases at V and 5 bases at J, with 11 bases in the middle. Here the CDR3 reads CASTPGLYGYTF. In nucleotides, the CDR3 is TGTGCCAGCACCCCAGGGTTGTATGGCTACACCTTC.

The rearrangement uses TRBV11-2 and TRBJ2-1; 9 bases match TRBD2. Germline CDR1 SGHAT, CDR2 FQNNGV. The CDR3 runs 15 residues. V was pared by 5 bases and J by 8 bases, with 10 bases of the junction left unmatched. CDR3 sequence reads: CASSQSGTSRYEQFF. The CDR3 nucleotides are TGTGCCAGCAGCCAATCCGGGACTAGCCGTTATGAGCAGTTCTTC.

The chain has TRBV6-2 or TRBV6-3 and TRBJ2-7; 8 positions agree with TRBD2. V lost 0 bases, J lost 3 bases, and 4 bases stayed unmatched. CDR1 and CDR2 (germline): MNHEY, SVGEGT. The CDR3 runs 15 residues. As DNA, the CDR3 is TGTGCCAGCAGTTACTCGACTAGCGAGGTCTACGAGCAGTACTTC. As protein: CASSYSTSEVYEQYF.